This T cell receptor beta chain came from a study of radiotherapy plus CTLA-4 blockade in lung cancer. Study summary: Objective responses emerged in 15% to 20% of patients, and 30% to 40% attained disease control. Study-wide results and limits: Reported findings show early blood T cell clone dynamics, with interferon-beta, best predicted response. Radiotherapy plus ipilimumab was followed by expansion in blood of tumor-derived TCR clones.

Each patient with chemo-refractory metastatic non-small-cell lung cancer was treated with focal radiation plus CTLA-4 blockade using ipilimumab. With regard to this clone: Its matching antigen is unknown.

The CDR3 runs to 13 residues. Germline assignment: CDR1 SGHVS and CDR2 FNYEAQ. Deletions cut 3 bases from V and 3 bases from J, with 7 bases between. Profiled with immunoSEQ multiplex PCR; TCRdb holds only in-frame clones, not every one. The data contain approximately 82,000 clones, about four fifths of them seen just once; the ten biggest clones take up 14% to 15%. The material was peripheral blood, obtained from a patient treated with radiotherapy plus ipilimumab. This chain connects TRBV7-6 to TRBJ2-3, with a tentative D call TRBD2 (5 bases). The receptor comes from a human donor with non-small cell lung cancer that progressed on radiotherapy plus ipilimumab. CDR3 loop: CASSFTGTDTQYF. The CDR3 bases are TGTGCCAGCAGCTTCACGGGGACAGATACGCAGTATTTT.